The 22 T cell receptor beta chains reported below all come from one sample, sequenced in a study of T cell repertoires in aging, cancer and after chemotherapy. Peripheral blood genomic DNA, not sorted cells or RNA, was the template. Rearranged V-D-J TRB sequences were amplified with a mixed TRB-A/B primer pool. From the multiplex PCR reads, TCRdb called clonotypes with MiXCR, one entry per CDR3 protein. The profile covers 10,000 to 15,000 distinct CDR3 sequences, with 28% appearing a single time and roughly 8.8% taken by the ten largest. The specimen was blood. The source is a human donor with a blood cancer.

V and J are TRBV6-5 and TRBJ1-4, with D perhaps TRBD1 (5 bases). This CDR3 region has 14 residues. V was cut by 3 bases and J by 8 bases, with 13 bases left in between. Per germline, CDR1 MNHEY and CDR2 SVGAGI. This CDR3 reads CASSYGGAGEKLFF. The DNA for the CDR3 is TGTGCCAGCAGTTATGGGGGAGCCGGGGAAAAACTGTTTTTT.

The chain uses TRBV20-1 and TRBJ2-3; D tentatively reads TRBD1 or TRBD2 (6 bases each). Germline V lookup: CDR1 DFQATT, CDR2 SNEGSKA (reference sequence). The ends were cut back, 5 bases at V and 1 base at J, with 19 bases in the middle. The CDR3 length is 16 residues. In nucleotides, the CDR3 is TGCAGTGCTGCGGTGGGTGGGGGGCGGCGCACAGATACGCAGTATTTT. This sequence encodes CSAAVGGGRRTDTQYF.

The rearrangement uses TRBV6-4 and TRBJ2-7; D ambiguous. Germline CDR1 is MRHNA and CDR2 is SNTAGT. The CDR3 loop spans 11 amino acids. Deletions cut 1 base from V and 7 bases from J, with 5 bases between. The DNA of the CDR3 is TGTGCCAGCAGTGACTATAGTGAGCAGTACGTC. It encodes CASSDYSEQYV.

By its share, this clonotype is medium-sized. This chain joins TRBV29-1 and TRBJ2-3; the match to TRBD2 covers 7 bases. CDR1 is SQVTM, CDR2 ANQGSEA, per germline. The CDR3 runs to 11 residues. The V segment lost 7 bases and the J segment 12 bases; nucleotides outside the gene matches: 10. The CDR3 here is CSAGASGPQYF. The CDR3 nucleotides are TGCAGCGCCGGGGCTAGCGGCCCACAGTATTTT.

This clonotype is termed medium-sized. The chain recombines TRBV29-1 with TRBJ2-1; tentatively, D is TRBD1 or TRBD2 (5 bases each). The germline gives CDR1 SQVTM, CDR2 ANQGSEA. V gave up 4 bases and J gave up 5 bases, with 6 bases separating them. The CDR3 totals 11 residues. CDR3 sequence: CSVVGDNEQFF. Here the CDR3 DNA reads TGCAGCGTTGTGGGGGACAATGAGCAGTTCTTC.

This clonotype has more than one count but fewer than ten. The CDR3 reads CASSYFGDTDEQFF. The CDR3 region has the DNA TGTGCCAGCAGTTACTTTGGCGACACTGATGAGCAGTTCTTC. The chain employs TRBV6-5 and TRBJ2-1; D ambiguous. The germline gives CDR1 MNHEY, CDR2 SVGAGI. This CDR3 has 14 amino acids. The V end lost 1 base, the J end lost 8 bases, and 12 bases lay between the germline ends.

This clonotype was counted between two and nine times. The chain has TRBV7-6 and TRBJ1-4, with 8 bases lining up with TRBD1. Looked up from germline, CDR1 is SGHVS and CDR2 is FNYEAQ. With V trimmed by 0 bases and J by 0 bases, 6 bases remained unmatched. The CDR3 runs to 18 residues. CDR3 protein: CASSLAAGGLATNEKLFF. DNA of the CDR3: TGTGCCAGCAGCTTAGCTGCAGGGGGCCTTGCAACTAATGAAAAACTGTTTTTT.

This clonotype has more than one count but fewer than ten. The rearrangement links TRBV5-1 to TRBJ2-1; TRBD2 matches at 7 bases. Germline V CDR1 and CDR2: SGHRS, YFSETQ. The CDR3 consists of 14 residues. V lost 2 bases and J lost 3; bases outside the gene matches: 2. The CDR3 DNA sequence: TGCGCCAGCAGCTTCGGGACTATCTACAATGAGCAGTTCTTC. This gives the protein CASSFGTIYNEQFF.

This clonotype counts as medium-sized. The chain employs TRBV5-6 and TRBJ2-6, with D maybe TRBD1 (6 bases). The CDR3 is made up of 17 amino acids. V shed 1 base and J shed 3 bases, with 14 bases lying between them. Germline CDR1 SGHDT, CDR2 YYEEEE. CDR3 protein: CASSLLAGAFGANVLTF. As DNA, the CDR3 is TGTGCCAGCAGCTTGTTGGCAGGGGCGTTTGGGGCCAACGTCCTGACTTTC.

This clonotype was picked up a small number of times. V is TRBV5-4 and J is TRBJ2-1; 9 bases line up with TRBD2. The trim removed 4 bases at V and 6 bases at J, leaving 8 bases unmatched. Germline assignment: CDR1 SGHNT and CDR2 YYREEE (reference sequence). The CDR3 is 15 amino acids. The CDR3 loop reads CASSPGSGGVNEQFF. In DNA form, the CDR3 reads TGTGCCAGCAGCCCCGGTAGCGGGGGAGTCAATGAGCAGTTCTTC.

This clonotype was counted a few times. This chain uses TRBV27 with TRBJ1-5; D is unclear. V gave up 0 bases and J gave up 4 bases, with 7 bases separating them. Germline CDR1 and CDR2: MNHEY and SMNVEV (reference sequence). The CDR3 consists of 14 residues. The CDR3 coding sequence is TGTGCCAGCAGTTTATCAGGGATGAATCAGCCCCAGCATTTT. This codes for CASSLSGMNQPQHF.

This chain uses TRBV12-3 or TRBV12-4 with TRBJ2-7; 7 positions match TRBD2. The CDR3 is made up of 13 amino acids. Trimming removed 11 bases from V and 1 base from J; junction bases left unmatched: 8. In DNA form, the CDR3 reads TGTGCCCTCAGGGAGGGAGGGTCCTACGAGCAGTACTTC. Its translation: CALREGGSYEQYF.

This sequence joins TRBV12-3 or TRBV12-4 and TRBJ2-7, with 7 bases that match TRBD2. Losses at the gene ends were 4 bases for V and 0 bases for J; bases not matched to a gene: 0. This CDR3 comprises 13 residues. CDR3 protein: CASSSGGSYEQYF. The CDR3, as DNA: TGTGCCAGCAGTTCGGGGGGCTCCTACGAGCAGTACTTC.

This clonotype counts as medium-sized. This chain links TRBV19 with TRBJ2-7, with 8 positions matching TRBD1. The germline CDR1 and CDR2 sequences are LNHDA and SQIVND (reference sequence). V lost 2 bases and J lost 2; bases outside the gene matches: 5. CDR3 length: 15 residues. CDR3 amino acids: CASSIRTGSTYEQYF. The CDR3 DNA is TGTGCCAGTAGTATACGGACAGGGTCTACCTACGAGCAGTACTTC.

This clonotype was picked up one time. This chain uses TRBV19 with TRBJ1-1; TRBD1 agrees at 8 bases. Unmatched junction bases numbered 12, after V lost 9 bases and J lost 0 bases. Germline V gene lookup returns CDR1 LNHDA and CDR2 SQIVND (reference sequence). CDR3 length: 16 residues. CDR3 in DNA: TGTGCCAGAAGCTTGGATTACAGGGGGGTGAACACTGAAGCTTTCTTT. Translation gives CARSLDYRGVNTEAFF.

This clonotype was detected many times. The genes are TRBV12-3 or TRBV12-4 and TRBJ1-2; 7 bases are shared with TRBD1. J gave up 8 bases and V 2 bases, and 5 bases lay outside the gene matches. This CDR3 contains 13 residues. The CDR3 is CASSLTGTEGYTF. CDR3 nucleotide sequence: TGTGCCAGCAGTTTAACCGGGACAGAAGGCTACACCTTC.

The rearrangement links TRBV7-9 to TRBJ2-1; TRBD2 might be the D (6 bases). Trimming cost V 4 bases and J 3 bases, with 10 bases left between them. This CDR3 comprises 14 residues. Germline values: CDR1 SEHNR, CDR2 FQNEAQ (reference sequence). The CDR3 region has the DNA TGTGCCAGCAGCTCGGGGGTTGGCTACAATGAGCAGTTCTTC. It encodes CASSSGVGYNEQFF.

There are many counts of this clonotype. The chain carries TRBV27 and TRBJ2-1; the match to TRBD1 covers 7 bases. V shed 2 bases and J 9 bases; nucleotides not matched to a gene: 4. This CDR3 contains 13 residues. CDR1 MNHEY and CDR2 SMNVEV come from the germline V gene (reference sequence). The CDR3 DNA sequence: TGTGCCAGCAGTTTAGCAGGGGGTTCTGAGCAGTTCTTC. This sequence encodes CASSLAGGSEQFF.

By frequency in the sample, this clonotype is medium-sized (0.01 to 0.1%). The chain employs TRBV6-5 and TRBJ2-3, with unresolved D. V dropped 6 bases and J dropped 0 bases, with 10 bases sitting between them. Germline CDR1 MNHEY, CDR2 SVGAGI. The CDR3 is 14 residues long. The CDR3 is CASSWATSTDTQYF. DNA of the CDR3: TGTGCCAGCAGCTGGGCAACTAGCACAGATACGCAGTATTTT.

This rearrangement joins TRBV24-1 to TRBJ1-1, with D hard to call. This CDR3 spans 12 amino acids. V shed 0 bases and J shed 10 bases, with 8 bases lying between them. Germline V CDR1 and CDR2: KGHDR, SFDVKD. The CDR3, as DNA: TGTGCCACCAGTGATTTGCGAGGGATAGCTTTCTTT. Amino acids: CATSDLRGIAFF.

Note on this clonotype: A much larger clonotype is one base distant, so this may be a read error. The rearrangement links TRBV18 to TRBJ2-1; 15 bases fit TRBD2. The ends lost 5 bases at V and 0 bases at J; junction bases unmatched: 8. From germline, CDR1 is KGHSH and CDR2 LQKENI. The CDR3 is made up of 19 amino acids. CDR3 in DNA: TGTGCCAGCTCATCGGGACTAGCGGGGGGAATTAGCTCCTACAATGAGCAGTTCTTC. Its protein product is CASSSGLAGGISSYNEQFF.

The CDR3 DNA reads TGTGCCAGCAGTTTAGAAGAGACCCAGTACTTC. It is translated as CASSLEETQYF. The chain joins TRBV27 to TRBJ2-5, with D uncertain. The CDR3 spans 11 residues. Trimming shortened V by 2 bases and J by 3 bases, and 1 base separated the two germline ends. CDR1 is MNHEY, CDR2 SMNVEV, per germline (reference sequence).